This section outlines one T cell receptor (beta chain) sequence together with its context. Its specificity is not known. The data are from a study of cytomegalovirus exposure and HLA in healthy donors. Study observations and caveats: Previous analysis showed most TCR beta V segments were productive about 87% or about 30% of the time.

CDR1 SGHRS and CDR2 YFSETQ come from the germline V gene. V lost 2 bases and J lost 1; bases outside the gene matches: 4. The CDR3 has 16 residues. PCR involved 60 Vbeta and 13 Jbeta primers. The method was immunoSEQ multiplex PCR; TCRdb's version includes in-frame clones alone and lacks a portion of them. The data show 100,000 to 150,000 clones, around 76% seen once. Sequencing was performed on PBMCs. The sequence was obtained from a woman aged 55-69 years in good health and CMV-seropositive. The chain uses TRBV5-1 and TRBJ2-3; 10 positions match TRBD2. CDR3 coding DNA: TGCGCCAGCAGCTTCTCCGGGACTAGCGGCACAGATACGCAGTATTTT. Protein product: CASSFSGTSGTDTQYF.